This entry features one T cell receptor beta chain sequence. The target antigen is unknown. This table comes from immunoSEQ multiplex PCR, and its TCRdb copy is limited to in-frame clones, with some not included. The profile shows 130,000 or so clones, about 94% of them singletons. The data were taken from a study of OX40 agonist ivuxolimab in advanced cancers. The wider study: Patients in the trial were receiving intravenous ivuxolimab every 2 weeks, at doses of 0.01 to 10 mg/kg. Prior checkpoint blockade (anti-PD-1, anti-PD-L1 or anti-CTLA-4) was permitted; less than 45% had it.

Trimming took off 2 bases at V and 9 bases at J, with 13 bases between the two ends. Per the germline V gene, CDR1 is KGHSH and CDR2 is LQKENI. This CDR3 has 13 residues. Study-level points and caveats: Clones of CD4+ and CD8+ blood T cells grew by week 6 at doses of 0.1 to 3.0 mg/kg.

This specimen consisted of CD4+ or CD8+ T cells sorted from blood, obtained in a trial of the OX40 agonist ivuxolimab. This clonotype was obtained from an adult with an advanced solid tumor such as melanoma, head and neck, liver or kidney cancer. The chain combines TRBV18 with TRBJ2-5, with no clear D. The CDR3 loop reads CASSPVIEASQYF. CDR3 DNA: TGTGCCAGCTCACCAGTCATAGAAGCCTCCCAGTACTTC. Based on the CDR3 plus reference TRBV18 and TRBJ2-5, the full variable domain is NAGVMQNPRHLVRRRGQEARLRCSPMKGHSHVYWYRQLPEEGLKFMVYLQKENIIDESGMPKERFSAEFPKEGPSILRIQQVVRGDSAAYFCASSPVIEASQYFGPGTRLLVL.